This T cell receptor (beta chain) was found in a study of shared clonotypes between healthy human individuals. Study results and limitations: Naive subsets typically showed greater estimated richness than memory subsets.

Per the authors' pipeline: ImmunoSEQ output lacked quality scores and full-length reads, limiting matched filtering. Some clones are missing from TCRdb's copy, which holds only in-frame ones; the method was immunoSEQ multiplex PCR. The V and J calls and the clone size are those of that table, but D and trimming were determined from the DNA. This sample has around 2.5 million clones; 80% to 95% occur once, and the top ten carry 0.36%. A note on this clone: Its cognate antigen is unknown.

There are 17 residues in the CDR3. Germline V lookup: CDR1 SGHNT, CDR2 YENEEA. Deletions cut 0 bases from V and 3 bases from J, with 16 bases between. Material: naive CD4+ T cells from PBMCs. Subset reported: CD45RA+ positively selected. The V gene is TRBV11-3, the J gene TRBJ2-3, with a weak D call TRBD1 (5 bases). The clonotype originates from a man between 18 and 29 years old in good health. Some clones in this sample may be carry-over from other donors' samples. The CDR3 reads CASSLDQGADGTDTQYF. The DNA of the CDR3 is TGTGCCAGCAGCTTAGATCAAGGGGCTGATGGGACAGATACGCAGTATTTT.